This T cell receptor (beta chain) was captured in a study of chemoradiotherapy in HPV16-positive cancers. For the study at large: Candidate HPV-specific T-cell clones and common TCR motifs came from functional assays in a couple of HPV16-positive patients.

Trimming left V 1 base short and J 1 base short, with 10 bases between. CDR1 is LGHNA and CDR2 is YNFKEQ in the germline V gene. This CDR3 contains 16 residues. Worth noting for this clone: Its specificity is not known.

The study, taken as a whole, reports: Candidate HPV-specific clones and E7-related TCR motifs grew in tumor during treatment. Better recurrence-free survival went with HPV-responsive T-cell expansion in HPV16-positive patients.

TCRdb's table, derived via immunoSEQ multiplex PCR, lists solely in-frame clones and lacks some. This table holds roughly 70,000 clones, 85% to 90% found once. This chain joins TRBV4-2 and TRBJ2-2; D remains ambiguous. The TCR was taken from a human donor with HPV-associated anogenital cancer. The material sequenced was blood, taken from a patient who underwent chemoradiotherapy. The CDR3 is CASSQGVELNTGELFF. CDR3 sequence (DNA): TGTGCCAGCAGCCAAGGAGTCGAGTTGAACACCGGGGAGCTGTTTTTT.